A selection of T cell receptor beta chains follows, all from one sample in a study of cytomegalovirus exposure and HLA in healthy donors. The assay was immunoSEQ multiplex PCR, and TCRdb's table has in-frame clones only and misses some. The profile covers some 130,000 clones, with about 68% appearing a single time and approximately 1.7% taken by the ten largest. The specimen was PBMCs. The receptors stem from a human donor in good health. CDR3s include the opening cysteine and the closing phenylalanine or tryptophan. The D gene is left open where the match is weak. The listing skips clone size in some rows; elsewhere it reads once, few, many or a size class.

v_gene	abundance	d_gene	j_gene	CDR3nt	CDR3aa
TRBV5-1	.	.	TRBJ2-2	TGCGCCAGCAGCCCAGGACTAACGAACACCGGGGAGCTGTTTTTT	CASSPGLTNTGELFF
TRBV2	.	.	TRBJ2-5	TGTGCCATCAGACAGGTTGGAGAGACCCAGTACTTC	CAIRQVGETQYF
TRBV7-9	.	.	TRBJ2-2	TGTGCCAGCAGCCTGTCCCGCGGGTTGGGGGAGCTGTTTTTT	CASSLSRGLGELFF
TRBV7-9	.	TRBD2	TRBJ2-4	TGTGCCAGCAGCTTTGGGAGGGAGAGAGCAAACATTCAGTACTTC	CASSFGRERANIQYF
TRBV7-3	.	TRBD1	TRBJ1-2	TGTGCCAGCAGCTTAAATTCCGGGACAGACTATGGCTACACCTTC	CASSLNSGTDYGYTF
TRBV18	.	TRBD1	TRBJ2-7	TGTGCCAGCTCACCACGGACAGGGACCCCGTACGAGCAGTACTTC	CASSPRTGTPYEQYF
TRBV29-1	once	.	TRBJ2-6	TGCAGCGTTGGAGAAGCCCTCGGGGCCAACGTCCTGACTTTC	CSVGEALGANVLTF
TRBV5-1	.	TRBD2	TRBJ2-1	TGCGCCAGCAGCTTGGCCACAGCGGGAGGGCAAAATGAGCAGTTCTTC	CASSLATAGGQNEQFF
TRBV6-6	.	.	TRBJ2-5	TGTGCCAGCAGTTACTCCCCTAGCAGGGAGACCCAGTACTTC	CASSYSPSRETQYF
TRBV19	.	.	TRBJ2-1	TGTGCCAGTAGGACGCCGGGCCTCGGAGGGGGCGTTGAGCAGTTCTTC	CASRTPGLGGGVEQFF
TRBV28	.	TRBD1	TRBJ2-1	TGTGCCAGCAGTTCTGGACAGGCGTACAATGAGCAGTTCTTC	CASSSGQAYNEQFF
TRBV18	.	.	TRBJ2-5	TGTGCCAGCTCACCAATGGGGCCCAAAGGAGAGACCCAGTACTTC	CASSPMGPKGETQYF
TRBV7-3	.	TRBD2	TRBJ2-1	TGTGCCAGCAGCCAAACTAGCGGGGCCTACAATGAGCAGTTCTTC	CASSQTSGAYNEQFF
TRBV28	.	.	TRBJ1-5	TGTGCCAGCAGTTTACGGGGGTTAGGTTATAGCAATCAGCCCCAGCATTTT	CASSLRGLGYSNQPQHF
TRBV15	.	.	TRBJ1-2	TGTGCCACCAGCAGGACAGTGGGGAATAACTATGGCTACACCTTC	CATSRTVGNNYGYTF
TRBV28	.	.	TRBJ1-2	TGTGCCAGCAGTTTAAACCTCGGGGGTGGCTACACCTTC	CASSLNLGGGYTF
TRBV9	.	.	TRBJ2-1	TGTGCCAGCAGCGATACTATGAGAGAAGGCAATGAGCAGTTCTTC	CASSDTMREGNEQFF
TRBV2	few	.	TRBJ2-7	TGTGCCAGCAGCCGACTCTCCTACGAGCAGTACTTC	CASSRLSYEQYF
TRBV5-1	.	.	TRBJ1-3	TGCGCCAGCAGCTTGGGGGGACAAGGAAACACCATATATTTT	CASSLGGQGNTIYF
TRBV18	few	TRBD1	TRBJ1-1	TGTGCCAGCTCACCCGCGAGTCCAAATGACAGGGAGACTGAAGCTTTCTTT	CASSPASPNDRETEAFF
TRBV5-1	few	.	TRBJ2-7	TGCGCCAGCAGCGCAAACCGGGACATTACCTACGAGCAGTACTTC	CASSANRDITYEQYF
TRBV4-2	once	.	TRBJ1-1	TGTGCCAGCAGCCAAGAGGGGGGTACTGAAGCTTTCTTT	CASSQEGGTEAFF
TRBV6-5	.	TRBD1	TRBJ1-2	TGTGCCAGCCGAACAGGGGACTCCTATGGCTACACCTTC	CASRTGDSYGYTF
TRBV6-5	few	TRBD1	TRBJ2-3	TGTGCCAGCAGTTACAGGGACAGTATCACAGATACGCAGTATTTT	CASSYRDSITDTQYF
TRBV9	once	.	TRBJ1-3	TGTGCCAGCAGCGTAGCCCCGACAGTCACTGGAAACACCATATATTTT	CASSVAPTVTGNTIYF
TRBV5-6	.	TRBD1	TRBJ2-7	TGTGCCAGCAGCTGGACAGGGAGCGCCCGTCCTTACGAGCAGTACTTC	CASSWTGSARPYEQYF
TRBV28	.	.	TRBJ2-7	TGTGCCAGCAGCGCCCCCCGACAGGCTTCCTACGAGCAGTACTTC	CASSAPRQASYEQYF
TRBV28	.	TRBD1	TRBJ2-5	TGTGCCAGCCGGGACAGGGGCCGAGAGACCCAGTACTTC	CASRDRGRETQYF
TRBV9	.	TRBD1	TRBJ1-1	TGTGCCAGCAGCGGGGGGGGACAGGGGGGTACTGAAGCTTTCTTT	CASSGGGQGGTEAFF
TRBV7-2	.	TRBD1	TRBJ2-7	TGTGCCAGCAGCGGGACAGGCAGAGGGGTCTCCTACGAGCAGTACTTC	CASSGTGRGVSYEQYF
TRBV28	.	.	TRBJ2-1	TGTGCCAGCAGGGAAGGACTGCCCCTCAGCTCCTACAATGAGCAGTTCTTC	CASREGLPLSSYNEQFF
TRBV28	.	.	TRBJ1-2	TGTGCCAGCAGTATGACATGGGGCCGGAACTATGGCTACACCTTC	CASSMTWGRNYGYTF
TRBV5-4	.	TRBD2	TRBJ2-7	TGTGCCAGCAGCCCGACTAGCGGAACAACCTACGAGCAGTACTTC	CASSPTSGTTYEQYF
TRBV5-1	few	.	TRBJ2-3	TGCGCCAGCAAAATTGTACGTGGCCCTAGCACAGATACGCAGTATTTT	CASKIVRGPSTDTQYF
TRBV28	.	TRBD1	TRBJ2-7	TGTGCCAGCAGTTTATGGGGACAGGGCTTACCCTACGAGCAGTACTTC	CASSLWGQGLPYEQYF
TRBV7-9	.	.	TRBJ2-4	TGTGCCAGCAGCTTAGTAGGGGGGGACATTCAGTACTTC	CASSLVGGDIQYF
TRBV7-8	.	.	TRBJ2-3	TGTGCCAGCAGCTTAGCGATCGGACTAGGGGGGGATACGCAGTATTTT	CASSLAIGLGGDTQYF
TRBV27	.	.	TRBJ1-3	TGTGCCAGCAGTACCGGGGTATACTCTGGAAACACCATATATTTT	CASSTGVYSGNTIYF
TRBV5-6	.	.	TRBJ1-5	TGTGCCAGCAGCTTGCGGTTAGCTAGCAATCAGCCCCAGCATTTT	CASSLRLASNQPQHF
TRBV11-2	.	.	TRBJ2-2	TGTGCCAGCAGGCGGATAGCGGAGCTGGCCGGGGAGCTGTTTTTT	CASRRIAELAGELFF
TRBV27	.	.	TRBJ2-1	TGTGCCAGCAGTTTATCCGACAGGAGTTACAATGAGCAGTTCTTC	CASSLSDRSYNEQFF
TRBV6-1	.	.	TRBJ1-3	TGTGCCAGCACGGAGGCAGCGATCTCTGGAAACACCATATATTTT	CASTEAAISGNTIYF
TRBV7-3	once	.	TRBJ2-6	TGTGCCAGCAGCTTATTTGGGGGGGCGCTCTCTGGGGCCAACGTCCTGACTTTC	CASSLFGGALSGANVLTF
TRBV6-1	few	.	TRBJ2-2	TGTGCCAGCAGTGATTTGGAACCGACACTCTCCGGGGAGCTGTTTTTT	CASSDLEPTLSGELFF